These 18 T cell receptor beta chains came from one sample sequenced in a study of T cells in localized non-small cell lung cancer. Produced via immunoSEQ multiplex PCR; TCRdb's table is partial and in-frame only. The data contain roughly 11,000 clones, about 85% of them singletons. Source: peripheral blood, taken before any cancer treatment. The receptors originated from a male donor older than 55 with stage I lung adenocarcinoma.

This chain uses TRBV19 with TRBJ1-1, with D perhaps TRBD1 (6 bases). CDR3 length: 14 residues. The germline V and J ends were trimmed by 2 bases and 1 base, with 8 bases remaining between them. Germline values: CDR1 LNHDA, CDR2 SQIVND (reference sequence). The CDR3 DNA sequence: TGTGCCAGTAGTATAAAAGGGGGGAACACTGAAGCTTTCTTT. Residues: CASSIKGGNTEAFF.

The genes are TRBV4-3 and TRBJ1-4; TRBD1 might be the D (5 bases). Trimming took 0 bases from V and 4 from J, leaving 12 bases between them. This CDR3 has 16 amino acids. Germline V gene data show CDR1 as LGHNA and CDR2 as YSLEER. In DNA form, the CDR3 reads TGCGCCAGCAGCCAAGATCGACCTGGGGGTAATGAAAAACTGTTTTTT. Its translation is CASSQDRPGGNEKLFF.

The chain joins TRBV29-1 to TRBJ1-2; D remains ambiguous. V was shortened by 6 bases and J by 6 bases, with 2 bases between the two germline ends. This CDR3 spans 8 amino acids. CDR1 SQVTM and CDR2 ANQGSEA come from the germline V gene. This chain's CDR3 is CSVDGYTF. In DNA form, the CDR3 reads TGCAGCGTGGATGGCTACACCTTC.

This clone has a handful of counts. J is TRBJ2-7 and V is TRBV7-8; D unclear. The V end was cut by 4 bases, the J end by 7 bases, with 11 bases between. Germline V lookup: CDR1 SGHVS, CDR2 FQNEAQ. The CDR3 totals 12 residues. Here the CDR3 reads CASSSTRGEQYF. CDR3 nucleotide sequence: TGTGCCAGCAGCTCAACTCGTGGGGAGCAGTACTTC. The full variable domain, in which reference TRBV7-8 and TRBJ2-7 provide the parts outside the CDR3, is GAGVSQSPRYKVAKRGQDVALRCDPISGHVSLFWYQQALGQGPEFLTYFQNEAQLDKSGLPSDRFFAERPEGSVSTLKIQRTQQEDSAVYLCASSSTRGEQYFGPGTRLTVT.

V and J are TRBV27 and TRBJ1-6, with 7 positions matching TRBD1. V lost 5 bases and J lost 5; bases outside the gene matches: 9. The germline CDR1 and CDR2 sequences are MNHEY and SMNVEV (reference sequence). This CDR3 has 16 amino acids. In nucleotides, the CDR3 is TGTGCCAGCAGTGCGACAGGGCCCCCTAATAATTCACCCCTCCACTTT. This gives the protein CASSATGPPNNSPLHF.

The V and J genes are TRBV5-1 and TRBJ1-4; D unclear. CDR1 is SGHRS, CDR2 YFSETQ, per germline. This CDR3 has 16 residues. V shed 4 bases and J shed 0 bases, with 13 bases lying between them. The CDR3, as DNA: TGCGCCAGCAGCCCCTTGACTCCTGCAACTAATGAAAAACTGTTTTTT. This translates into CASSPLTPATNEKLFF. The full variable domain, with the rest looked up from reference TRBV5-1 and TRBJ1-4, is KAGVTQTPRYLIKTRGQQVTLSCSPISGHRSVSWYQQTPGQGLQFLFEYFSETQRNKGNFPGRFSGRQFSNSRSEMNVSTLELGDSALYLCASSPLTPATNEKLFFGSGTQLSVL.

The chain has TRBV19 and TRBJ2-5; D is tentatively TRBD1 or TRBD2 (6 bases each). CDR1 is LNHDA and CDR2 is SQIVND in the germline V gene (reference sequence). The CDR3 contains 14 residues. Trimming removed 5 bases at V and 6 bases at J, with 16 bases between. The CDR3 DNA reads as TGTGCCAGTAGTTTCGAGGGGGGTGGAAAGACCCAGTACTTC. Its translation: CASSFEGGGKTQYF.

This clone was seen just once. The V call is TRBV6-1, the J call TRBJ1-6, with D possibly matching TRBD1 (6 bases). V dropped 3 bases and J dropped 9 bases, with 12 bases sitting between them. This CDR3 contains 14 residues. Germline V gene sequence: CDR1 MNHNS, CDR2 SASEGT. CDR3 nucleotides: TGTGCCAGCAGTGAGGAAGGGGGGCGTTCACCCCTCCACTTT. Amino acids: CASSEEGGRSPLHF.

The V call is TRBV7-3, the J call TRBJ1-1, with D unclear. Trimming took off 2 bases at V and 3 bases at J, with 10 bases between the two ends. CDR1 and CDR2 (germline): SGHTA, FQGTGA. The CDR3 contains 14 residues. The CDR3: CASSLAGSDTEAFF. The CDR3 DNA reads as TGTGCCAGCAGCTTAGCCGGGAGTGACACTGAAGCTTTCTTT.

This chain joins TRBV7-8 and TRBJ2-1; 11 positions agree with TRBD2. This CDR3 has 18 amino acids. Germline CDR1 and CDR2: SGHVS and FQNEAQ. The V segment lost 6 bases and the J segment 8 bases; nucleotides outside the gene matches: 18. The CDR3 sequence: CASRRTPRLAGTRDEQFF. The CDR3 nucleotides read TGTGCCAGCAGAAGAACGCCCCGACTAGCGGGGACTAGGGATGAGCAGTTCTTC.

The CDR3 here is CSVRPGTRFWETQYF. The DNA of the CDR3 is TGCAGCGTTCGACCCGGGACTAGATTCTGGGAGACCCAGTACTTC. The chain is built from TRBV29-1 and TRBJ2-5, with 8 bases aligning to TRBD2. There are 15 residues in the CDR3. Germline trimming cut 5 bases from V and 5 bases from J; bases unmatched to any gene: 13. Germline CDR1 is SQVTM and CDR2 is ANQGSEA.

The V call is TRBV2, the J call TRBJ1-4; 8 bases agree with TRBD1. The V and J ends lost 4 bases and 8 bases, in that order; junction bases with no gene match: 6. The CDR3 is 14 amino acids. Germline CDR1 is SNHLY and CDR2 is FYNNEI. The CDR3 loop reads CASSVQGAQEKLFF. The CDR3 DNA sequence: TGTGCCAGCAGTGTTCAGGGGGCGCAAGAAAAACTGTTTTTT.

J is TRBJ2-2 and V is TRBV5-1, with D unresolved. Germline V lookup: CDR1 SGHRS, CDR2 YFSETQ. Trimming shortened V by 3 bases and J by 6 bases, and 15 bases separated the two germline ends. The CDR3 has 15 amino acids. CDR3 loop: CASSSRPQDAGELFF. In DNA form, the CDR3 reads TGCGCCAGCAGCTCCCGGCCACAAGACGCCGGGGAGCTGTTTTTT.

The V gene is TRBV20-1, the J gene TRBJ1-6; no reliable D call. The CDR3 consists of 11 residues. Germline V lookup: CDR1 DFQATT, CDR2 SNEGSKA (reference sequence). The V and J ends lost 7 bases and 8 bases respectively, with 9 bases between them. CDR3 protein: CSVSKDSPLHF. The CDR3 coding sequence is TGCAGTGTGTCAAAGGATTCACCCCTCCACTTT.

The chain couples TRBV25-1 to TRBJ2-3; 9 positions agree with TRBD1. CDR3 length: 16 amino acids. Per the germline V gene, CDR1 is MGHDK and CDR2 is SYGVNS. After removal of 0 bases from V and 3 bases from J, the junction contained 4 bases not matched to a gene. Here the CDR3 DNA reads TGTGCCAGCAGTGAATACCGGGACAGGGTTACAGATACGCAGTATTTT. It codes for CASSEYRDRVTDTQYF.

V gene TRBV7-8 combines with J gene TRBJ2-3; TRBD1 matches at 9 bases. The CDR3 consists of 17 residues. The ends lost 0 bases at V and 0 bases at J; junction bases unmatched: 4. CDR1 and CDR2 from the germline V gene are SGHVS and FQNEAQ. The CDR3 loop reads CASSLAGQGPSTDTQYF. Here the CDR3 DNA reads TGTGCCAGCAGCTTAGCGGGACAGGGCCCTAGCACAGATACGCAGTATTTT.

J is TRBJ2-5 and V is TRBV27; TRBD2 matches 11 bases. Germline V CDR1 and CDR2: MNHEY, SMNVEV (reference sequence). The CDR3 loop spans 21 amino acids. V lost 5 bases, J lost 2 bases, and 22 bases stayed unmatched. In DNA, the CDR3 is TGTGCCAGCAGTCATAACAGGGGTCGACTAGCGGGGCCTTACAATCAAGAGACCCAGTACTTC. Residues: CASSHNRGRLAGPYNQETQYF.

The V and J genes are TRBV5-1 and TRBJ1-4; D is possibly TRBD1 (5 bases). Germline V lookup: CDR1 SGHRS, CDR2 YFSETQ. This CDR3 comprises 14 residues. V was trimmed by 4 bases and J by 0 bases, leaving 7 bases between them. The CDR3 reads CASSRDATNEKLFF. The CDR3 bases are TGCGCCAGCAGCCGGGACGCAACTAATGAAAAACTGTTTTTT.